These 2 T cell receptor beta chains share one sample of origin, sequenced in a study of CD8 T cells in ankylosing spondylitis. TCRdb called the 5' RACE reads again in MiXCR, with one record for every CDR3 protein. The sample gives around 210,000 distinct CDR3 sequences, 7.5% to 9.5% of which show up once; around 4.9% is in the top ten. Sequencing was carried out using blood, either unsorted or a sorted T cell fraction (not recorded which). These receptors all come from a female donor with ankylosing spondylitis or in good health (not recorded which).

This clonotype was recorded many times. J is TRBJ2-2 and V is TRBV6-2 or TRBV6-3; perhaps TRBD2 as D (6 bases). The CDR3 has 16 amino acids. From germline, CDR1 is MNHEY and CDR2 SVGEGT. Trimming cost V 2 bases and J 5 bases, with 15 bases left between them. This chain's CDR3 is CASSYGGASVTGELFF. DNA of the CDR3: TGTGCCAGCAGTTACGGAGGGGCTAGCGTGACCGGGGAGCTGTTTTTT.

This clonotype was observed many times. J is TRBJ1-1 and V is TRBV10-3, with TRBD1 matching 10 bases. The CDR3 runs 16 residues. Germline-derived CDR1 and CDR2 are ENHRY and SYGVKD. The V gene end was trimmed by 10 bases and the J gene end by 1 base; junction bases not matched to a gene: 12. The CDR3, as DNA: TGTGCCACCGGCGCCATGACAGGGGGCGCGAACACTGAAGCTTTCTTT. It is translated as CATGAMTGGANTEAFF.